This T cell receptor beta chain was sequenced for a study of cytomegalovirus exposure and HLA in healthy donors. Looked up from germline, CDR1 is SGDLS and CDR2 is YYNGEE. V lost 0 bases, J lost 2 bases, and 9 bases lay in between. The CDR3 runs 14 residues. General study findings and limits: Cytomegalovirus-associated TCR beta chains were listed, numbering roughly 150.

This clone is a singleton in its sample. Its antigen is not identified. Using immunoSEQ multiplex PCR, the repertoire was profiled, and TCRdb retains in-frame clones only, with some absent. Among approximately 200,000 clones listed, about 90% were seen once. The chain employs TRBV9 and TRBJ2-7, with D possibly TRBD1 on 5 matching bases. The receptor was derived from a woman aged 18-29 years in good health and CMV-seronegative. Sequences were obtained from PBMCs. The CDR3 loop reads CASSVGSGTYEQYF. DNA of the CDR3: TGTGCCAGCAGCGTAGGATCAGGGACCTACGAGCAGTACTTC.